Following are 19 T cell receptor beta chains from one sample sequenced in a study of spatial heterogeneity in lung cancer (dated by TCRdb to the late 2010s). The library was produced with 5' RACE. The data were produced on a NextSeq 500. TCRdb reprocessed the public reads (quality trimming at Q25 with fastp, clone calling with MiXCR) and kept in-frame beta chains. Each entry is one CDR3 protein sequence, shown with its most common DNA and genes. This sample comprises approximately 50,000 distinct CDR3 sequences, less than 9.5% of them detected only once. Approximately 40% of the sample is held by the ten biggest clonotypes. What the time point label conveys for this sample: blood at routine non-recurrence follow-up after resection. For TCR sequencing, whole RNA was extracted from tumor and nontumor lung tissue, or from cryopreserved PBMC samples, and no cell sorting was done. The starting material was PBMCs, obtained at follow-up. These TCRs come from a female donor with early-stage non-small cell lung cancer.

This chain joins TRBV7-9 and TRBJ2-5; D call uncertain. V gave up 5 bases and J gave up 1 base, with 11 bases separating them. The CDR3 sequence is 14 residues long. Germline V gene lookup returns CDR1 SEHNR and CDR2 FQNEAQ (reference sequence). CDR3 DNA: TGTGCCAGCAGCATAACCGGGCCCCAAGAGACCCAGTACTTC. The encoded protein is CASSITGPQETQYF.

The V gene is TRBV3-1, the J gene TRBJ2-7; 8 bases are a match to TRBD2. Germline lookup yields CDR1 LGHDT and CDR2 YNNKEL (reference sequence). The V gene end was trimmed by 7 bases and the J gene end by 5 bases; junction bases not matched to a gene: 7. The CDR3 length is 13 residues. CDR3 region: CASNLAGSDEQYF. The CDR3 DNA sequence: TGTGCCAGCAATTTAGCGGGGTCCGACGAGCAGTACTTC.

This clonotype was counted ten times or more. J is TRBJ1-1 and V is TRBV3-1; the match to TRBD1 covers 7 bases. Germline-derived CDR1 and CDR2 are LGHDT and YNNKEL (reference sequence). Germline trimming cut 4 bases from V and 1 base from J; bases unmatched to any gene: 0. The CDR3 contains 13 residues. CDR3 region: CASSRTGNTEAFF. In DNA, the CDR3 is TGTGCCAGCAGCCGGACAGGGAACACTGAAGCTTTCTTT.

This clonotype showed up many times. The chain uses TRBV20-1 and TRBJ2-7, with D perhaps matching TRBD1 (5 bases). The ends were cut back, 2 bases at V and 3 bases at J, with 14 bases in the middle. The CDR3 runs 14 residues. The germline V gene encodes CDR1 DFQATT and CDR2 SNEGSKA (reference sequence). The CDR3 reads CSARSRQGNYEQYF. In DNA, the CDR3 is TGCAGTGCTAGAAGTCGCCAGGGAAACTACGAGCAGTACTTC.

The table lists this clonotype with many counts. This CDR3 is CASSFTASYGYTF. The CDR3 coding sequence is TGTGCCAGCAGTTTTACAGCAAGCTATGGCTACACCTTC. V usage is TRBV12-3 or TRBV12-4 and J usage is TRBJ1-2; D unresolved. Trimming left V 3 bases short and J 4 bases short, with 9 bases between. The length of the CDR3 is 13 residues.

V is TRBV7-9 and J is TRBJ1-2, with D perhaps TRBD1 (6 bases). This CDR3 has 15 residues. With 5 bases removed from V and 3 bases from J, the gap between germline ends came to 16 bases. Germline V gives CDR1 SEHNR, CDR2 FQNEAQ (reference sequence). CDR3 nucleotides: TGTGCCAGCAGCCCTCCGCGGGGGGCGGACTATGGCTACACCTTC. Its protein product is CASSPPRGADYGYTF.

This clonotype has a handful of counts. The rearrangement joins TRBV5-8 to TRBJ2-2; D perhaps matches TRBD2 (6 bases). The CDR3 has 14 residues. Germline CDR1 reads SGHTS; CDR2 reads YDEGEE. Trimming took 3 bases from V and 4 from J, leaving 10 bases between them. Here the CDR3 reads CASSWRGRTGELFF. CDR3 in DNA: TGTGCCAGCAGCTGGAGGGGCCGCACCGGGGAGCTGTTTTTT.

In its sample, this clonotype was seen many times. This chain uses TRBV4-3 with TRBJ2-1, with D perhaps TRBD2 (6 bases). Trimming cost V 4 bases and J 10 bases, with 17 bases left between them. Germline CDR1 and CDR2: LGHNA and YSLEER. This CDR3 spans 14 amino acids. The CDR3 sequence is CASSRNPGTLEQFF. In DNA form, the CDR3 reads TGCGCCAGCAGCCGAAATCCCGGGACTCTCGAGCAGTTCTTC.

In its sample, this clonotype was seen many times. The CDR3 nucleotides read TGTGCCAGCAGCCGCGACTACGAGCAGTACTTC. Its translation is CASSRDYEQYF. This rearrangement joins TRBV7-9 to TRBJ2-7; no firm D call. V was shortened by 5 bases and J by 3 bases, with 5 bases between the two germline ends. Germline-derived CDR1 and CDR2 are SEHNR and FQNEAQ (reference sequence). The length of the CDR3 is 11 residues.

This clonotype was detected a few times. The CDR3 here is CSAISGTEDTYEQYF. In nucleotides, the CDR3 is TGCAGTGCTATTTCCGGGACCGAAGACACCTACGAGCAGTACTTC. The chain employs TRBV20-1 and TRBJ2-7; D possibly uses TRBD1 or TRBD2 (5 bases each). Germline V gene data show CDR1 as DFQATT and CDR2 as SNEGSKA (reference sequence). Trimming removed 4 bases from V and 2 bases from J, with 18 bases in between. The CDR3 has 15 residues.

This rearrangement joins TRBV18 to TRBJ2-7; TRBD1 matches at 9 bases. The CDR3 length is 15 residues. Unmatched junction bases numbered 6, after V lost 3 bases and J lost 3 bases. The V gene's germline CDR1 is KGHSH and CDR2 LQKENI. CDR3 DNA sequence: TGTGCCAGCTCACCCCGGACAGGGGATTTCTACGAGCAGTACTTC. This translates into CASSPRTGDFYEQYF. Combining the CDR3 with reference TRBV18 and TRBJ2-7 gives the whole variable domain NAGVMQNPRHLVRRRGQEARLRCSPMKGHSHVYWYRQLPEEGLKFMVYLQKENIIDESGMPKERFSAEFPKEGPSILRIQQVVRGDSAAYFCASSPRTGDFYEQYFGPGTRLTVT.

This chain links TRBV18 with TRBJ2-2, with no clear D. CDR3 length: 14 residues. The germline V gene has CDR1 KGHSH and CDR2 LQKENI. Trimming stripped 8 bases from V and 1 base from J, with 11 bases between. The CDR3 is CASTATLNTGELFF. In DNA form, the CDR3 reads TGTGCCAGCACTGCGACCTTGAACACCGGGGAGCTGTTTTTT.

This clonotype came up many times. The chain has TRBV5-1 and TRBJ2-3; 8 nucleotides agree with TRBD1. Trimming at V came to 4 bases and at J to 4 bases, leaving 8 bases not matched to a gene. There are 15 residues in the CDR3. The germline gives CDR1 SGHRS, CDR2 YFSETQ. The CDR3 DNA reads as TGCGCCAGCAGCAGCGACAGGGGAAATTCAGATACGCAGTATTTT. Translating gives CASSSDRGNSDTQYF.

This clonotype was seen only a few times. The chain joins TRBV6-5 to TRBJ2-6, with TRBD1 matching over 7 bases. The V gene end was trimmed by 6 bases and the J gene end by 1 base; junction bases not matched to a gene: 9. CDR1 and CDR2 from the germline V gene are MNHEY and SVGAGI. The CDR3 sequence is 17 residues long. In DNA, the CDR3 is TGTGCCAGCAGGGATGGGACAGTAGTGTCTGGGGCCAACGTCCTGACTTTC. This encodes CASRDGTVVSGANVLTF.

V and J are TRBV4-1 and TRBJ1-1, with D uncertain. This CDR3 has 17 amino acids. Germline V gives CDR1 MGHRA, CDR2 YSYEKL. Trimming took 0 bases from V and 1 from J, leaving 15 bases between them. Here the CDR3 reads CASSQDPVGKKNTEAFF. The CDR3 coding sequence is TGCGCCAGCAGCCAAGACCCCGTCGGGAAGAAGAACACTGAAGCTTTCTTT.

This clonotype was counted many times. The chain couples TRBV9 to TRBJ2-1; 11 bases are a match to TRBD2. V shed 2 bases, J shed 4 bases, and the junction held 8 bases outside the gene matches. This CDR3 region has 17 residues. In germline, CDR1 is SGDLS, CDR2 YYNGEE. The CDR3, as DNA: TGTGCCAGCAGCGTGGCCTTTGGGACTAGCGGATACAATGAGCAGTTCTTC. It is translated as CASSVAFGTSGYNEQFF.

This clonotype has ten or more counts. The chain is built from TRBV7-3 and TRBJ2-3; D is ambiguous. Germline loops: CDR1 SGHTA, CDR2 FQGTGA. The CDR3 length is 14 residues. Trimming left V 5 bases short and J 5 bases short, with 14 bases between. The CDR3 DNA reads as TGTGCCAGCAGCCTAGAGCGATTCGAAGATACGCAGTATTTT. Its translation: CASSLERFEDTQYF.

This clonotype was observed many times. V and J are TRBV11-2 and TRBJ1-2; unclear D gene. The CDR3 has 12 residues. Germline V lookup: CDR1 SGHAT, CDR2 FQNNGV. V lost 5 bases and J lost 4, with 8 bases in between. CDR3 nucleotides: TGTGCCAGCAGCAGAAAGGGCTATGGCTACACCTTC. Its protein product is CASSRKGYGYTF. The entire variable domain, with the rest obtained from reference TRBV11-2 and TRBJ1-2, is as follows: EAGVAQSPRYKIIEKRQSVAFWCNPISGHATLYWYQQILGQGPKLLIQFQNNGVVDDSQLPKDRFSAERLKGVDSTLKIQPAKLEDSAVYLCASSRKGYGYTFGSGTRLTVV.

In this sample, this clonotype turned up many times. This chain uses TRBV29-1 with TRBJ1-1, with unresolved D. Germline assignment: CDR1 SQVTM and CDR2 ANQGSEA. V gave up 4 bases and J gave up 0 bases, with 9 bases separating them. This CDR3 is 13 amino acids long. CDR3 coding DNA: TGCAGCGTTGTATCCGGGATGAACACTGAAGCTTTCTTT. Translating it yields CSVVSGMNTEAFF.